The clone carrying this T cell receptor (beta chain) was detected ten times or more. The sample is drawn from a study of T cells of healthy individuals. The ends lost 5 bases at V and 7 bases at J; junction bases unmatched: 10. Germline V gene data show CDR1 as MNHEY and CDR2 as SVGEGT. The CDR3 totals 16 residues. TCRdb redid the calling of the 5' RACE reads with MiXCR, one entry per CDR3 protein. The top ten clones hold more than 15% of a sample with fewer than 70,000 distinct CDR3 sequences, around 15% of them seen once. This TCR came from a human donor in good health. The chain uses TRBV6-2 or TRBV6-3 and TRBJ2-1; 11 bases align to TRBD2. CDR3 in DNA: TGTGCCAGCAGTCCTTACGGACTAGCGGGCGGGAATGAGCAGTTCTTC. It yields the protein CASSPYGLAGGNEQFF.